The 13 T cell receptor beta chains given below trace back to one sample, sequenced in a study of T cells of healthy individuals. TCRdb passed the 5' RACE reads through MiXCR, listing each CDR3 protein once. The table includes some 85,000 distinct CDR3 sequences, roughly 5.1% detected once. All receptors derive from a female donor in good health.

Ten or more counts support this clonotype. The chain links TRBV6-1 to TRBJ1-2; D might be TRBD1 (5 bases). Trimming took 7 bases from V and 5 from J, leaving 20 bases between them. CDR1 is MNHNS and CDR2 is SASEGT in the germline V gene. This CDR3 has 15 residues. CDR3 protein: CASIRSGGPGYGYTF. The DNA of the CDR3 is TGTGCCAGCATTCGGTCGGGGGGACCAGGTTATGGCTACACCTTC.

This clonotype appeared many times. CDR3 protein: CASSSEETQYF. The CDR3 coding sequence is TGTGCCAGCAGCTCCGAAGAGACCCAGTACTTC. This chain uses TRBV7-2 with TRBJ2-5; D gene ambiguous. CDR3 length: 11 amino acids. Deletions cut 4 bases from V and 3 bases from J, with 3 bases between. CDR1 SGHTA and CDR2 FQGNSA come from the germline V gene. Combining the CDR3 with reference TRBV7-2 and TRBJ2-5 gives the whole variable domain GAGVSQSPSNKVTEKGKDVELRCDPISGHTALYWYRQSLGQGLEFLIYFQGNSAPDKSGLPSDRFSAERTGGSVSTLTIQRTQQEDSAVYLCASSSEETQYFGPGTRLLVL.

This clonotype turned up a few times. The rearrangement links TRBV6-5 to TRBJ1-1; 10 nucleotides align to TRBD1. The junction had 3 bases not matched to a gene; V was cut back by 5 bases and J by 3 bases. The CDR3 totals 14 residues. Per germline, CDR1 MNHEY and CDR2 SVGAGI. This CDR3 reads CASSRTGGYTEAFF. CDR3 bases: TGTGCCAGCAGTCGGACAGGGGGGTACACTGAAGCTTTCTTT.

This clonotype has more than one count but fewer than ten. The chain couples TRBV30 to TRBJ1-5; D unresolved. There are 12 residues in the CDR3. Germline V gene sequence: CDR1 GTSNPN, CDR2 SVGIG (reference sequence). Trimming left V 7 bases short and J 2 bases short, with 9 bases between. Here the CDR3 DNA reads TGTGCCTTACAAGAAGGCAATCAGCCCCAGCATTTT. Translating gives CALQEGNQPQHF. The full variable domain, with the rest looked up from reference TRBV30 and TRBJ1-5, is SQTIHQWPATLVQPVGSPLSLECTVEGTSNPNLYWYRQAAGRGLQLLFYSVGIGQISSEVPQNLSASRPQDRQFILSSKKLLLSDSGFYLCALQEGNQPQHFGDGTRLSIL.

This clonotype was recorded many times. The CDR3 region is CASMTAGAIEQFF. For the CDR3, the DNA is TGTGCCAGCATGACAGCGGGAGCGATTGAGCAGTTCTTC. The chain carries TRBV6-1 and TRBJ2-1, with 8 bases fitting TRBD2. Germline CDR1 and CDR2: MNHNS and SASEGT. The CDR3 has 13 residues. Trimming removed 7 bases from V and 9 bases from J; junction bases left unmatched: 8.

At least ten counts were recorded for this clonotype. The chain carries TRBV19 and TRBJ2-5, with D possibly being TRBD1 (6 bases). CDR3 length equals 15 residues. Germline V gene data show CDR1 as LNHDA and CDR2 as SQIVND (reference sequence). Trimming took off 4 bases at V and 5 bases at J, with 17 bases between the two ends. CDR3 bases: TGTGCCAGTAGTACTCATGACAGGATCACGGAGACCCAGTACTTC. As protein: CASSTHDRITETQYF. Variable domain in full (rest from reference TRBV19 and TRBJ2-5): DGGITQSPKYLFRKEGQNVTLSCEQNLNHDAMYWYRQDPGQGLRLIYYSQIVNDFQKGDIAEGYSVSREKKESFPLTVTSAQKNPTAFYLCASSTHDRITETQYFGPGTRLLVL.

On this clonotype itself: A much larger clone differs from this one at a single base, so this may be a read error. The chain joins TRBV3-1 to TRBJ1-6; D ambiguous. The CDR3 has 16 amino acids. Germline V gives CDR1 LGHDT, CDR2 YNNKEL (reference sequence). The CDR3 sequence is CASSPLVAPYNSPLNF. The CDR3 nucleotides read TGTGCCAGCAGCCCCCTGGTGGCACCCTATAATTCACCCCTCAACTTT.

Ten or more counts support this clonotype. The gene calls are TRBV7-2 and TRBJ1-1, with a tentative D call TRBD1 (5 bases). V shed 10 bases and J shed 7 bases, with 25 bases lying between them. CDR3 length: 15 amino acids. Germline V gene lookup returns CDR1 SGHTA and CDR2 FQGNSA. CDR3 nucleotides: TGTGCCATCAGTACCGGGACGGGAGGTCGGGGTGAAGCTTTCTTT. Translated: CAISTGTGGRGEAFF. The full variable domain, in which reference TRBV7-2 and TRBJ1-1 provide the parts outside the CDR3, is GAGVSQSPSNKVTEKGKDVELRCDPISGHTALYWYRQSLGQGLEFLIYFQGNSAPDKSGLPSDRFSAERTGGSVSTLTIQRTQQEDSAVYLCAISTGTGGRGEAFFGQGTRLTVV.

This clonotype came up a few times. The chain uses TRBV2 and TRBJ2-1; 12 bases fit TRBD2. Per the germline V gene, CDR1 is SNHLY and CDR2 is FYNNEI. The CDR3 spans 15 residues. The V segment lost 4 bases and the J segment 5 bases; nucleotides outside the gene matches: 3. The CDR3 loop reads CASSVGLAGHNEQFF. In DNA form, the CDR3 reads TGTGCCAGCAGTGTAGGACTAGCGGGGCACAATGAGCAGTTCTTC.

This clonotype was counted ten times or more. The chain links TRBV4-3 to TRBJ2-7; TRBD1 might be the D (5 bases). Germline lookup yields CDR1 LGHNA and CDR2 YSLEER. CDR3 length equals 15 residues. Between the trimmed V and J ends, which lost 0 bases and 3 bases, there was a span of 12 bases. Here the CDR3 DNA reads TGCGCCAGCAGCCAAGAGGCAAGGCAGGGCTACGAGCAGTACTTC. This sequence encodes CASSQEARQGYEQYF.

A few counts support this clonotype. This sequence joins TRBV30 and TRBJ1-5; no definite D call. The CDR3 contains 15 residues. Deletions cut 2 bases from V and 2 bases from J, with 13 bases between. CDR1 and CDR2 (germline): GTSNPN, SVGIG (reference sequence). CDR3: CAWSRTHKGNQPQHF. As DNA, the CDR3 is TGTGCCTGGAGTAGGACCCACAAAGGCAATCAGCCCCAGCATTTT.

V usage is TRBV18 and J usage is TRBJ2-1; the D call may be TRBD1 or TRBD2 (6 bases each). Trimming removed 6 bases from V and 7 bases from J, with 25 bases in between. Germline V CDR1 and CDR2: KGHSH, LQKENI. The CDR3 totals 17 residues. The CDR3 DNA reads TGTGCCAGCTCGCCCTCAATCCCCGGGAGTAGGGGGAATGAGCAGTTCTTC. The encoded protein is CASSPSIPGSRGNEQFF.

This clonotype was observed many times. The chain has TRBV27 and TRBJ2-7; 7 bases map to TRBD1. This CDR3 has 13 amino acids. Trimming removed 3 bases from V and 1 base from J; junction bases left unmatched: 0. CDR1 MNHEY and CDR2 SMNVEV come from the germline V gene (reference sequence). In DNA form, the CDR3 reads TGTGCCAGCAGTTTCAGGGGGTCCTACGAGCAGTACTTC. The encoded protein is CASSFRGSYEQYF.